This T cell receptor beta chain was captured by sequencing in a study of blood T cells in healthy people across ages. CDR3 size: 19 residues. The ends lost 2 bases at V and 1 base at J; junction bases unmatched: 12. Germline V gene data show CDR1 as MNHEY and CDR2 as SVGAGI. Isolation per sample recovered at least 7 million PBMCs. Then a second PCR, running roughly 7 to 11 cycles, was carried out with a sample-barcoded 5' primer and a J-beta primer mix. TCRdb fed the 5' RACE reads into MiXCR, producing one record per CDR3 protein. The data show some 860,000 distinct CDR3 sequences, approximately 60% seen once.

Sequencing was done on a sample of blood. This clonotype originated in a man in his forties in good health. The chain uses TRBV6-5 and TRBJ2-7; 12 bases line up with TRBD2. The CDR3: CASSYDPKRLAGASYEQYF. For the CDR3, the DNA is TGTGCCAGCAGTTACGATCCCAAAAGACTAGCGGGAGCTTCCTACGAGCAGTACTTC.